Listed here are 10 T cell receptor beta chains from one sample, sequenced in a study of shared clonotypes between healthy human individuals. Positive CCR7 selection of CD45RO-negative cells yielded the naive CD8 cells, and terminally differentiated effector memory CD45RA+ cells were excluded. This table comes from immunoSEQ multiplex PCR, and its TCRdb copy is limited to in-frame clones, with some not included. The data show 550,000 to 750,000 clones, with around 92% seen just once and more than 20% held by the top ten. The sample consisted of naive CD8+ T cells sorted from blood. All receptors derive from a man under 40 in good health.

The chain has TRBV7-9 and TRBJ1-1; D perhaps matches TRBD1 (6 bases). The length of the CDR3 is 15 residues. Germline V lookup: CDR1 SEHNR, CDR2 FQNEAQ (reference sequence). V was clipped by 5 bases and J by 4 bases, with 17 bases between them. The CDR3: CASSLNPSGVTEAFF. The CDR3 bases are TGTGCCAGCAGCCTTAATCCTTCAGGGGTCACTGAAGCTTTCTTT. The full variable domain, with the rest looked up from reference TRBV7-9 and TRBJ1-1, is DTGVSQNPRHKITKRGQNVTFRCDPISEHNRLYWYRQTLGQGPEFLTYFQNEAQLEKSRLLSDRFSAERPKGSFSTLEIQRTEQGDSAMYLCASSLNPSGVTEAFFGQGTRLTVV.

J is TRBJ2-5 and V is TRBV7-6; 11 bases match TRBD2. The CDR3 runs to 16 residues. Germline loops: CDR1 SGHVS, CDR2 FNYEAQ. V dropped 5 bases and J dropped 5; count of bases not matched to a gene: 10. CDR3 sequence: CASSPKGVAGGETQYF. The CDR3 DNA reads TGTGCCAGCAGCCCCAAGGGGGTAGCGGGAGGGGAGACCCAGTACTTC.

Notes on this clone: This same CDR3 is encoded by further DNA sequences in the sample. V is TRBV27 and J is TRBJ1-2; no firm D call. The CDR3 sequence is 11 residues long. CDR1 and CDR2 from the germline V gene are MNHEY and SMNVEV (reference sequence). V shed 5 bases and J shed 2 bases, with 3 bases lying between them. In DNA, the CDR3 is TGTGCCAGCAGTGGGAACTATGGCTACACCTTC. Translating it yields CASSGNYGYTF.

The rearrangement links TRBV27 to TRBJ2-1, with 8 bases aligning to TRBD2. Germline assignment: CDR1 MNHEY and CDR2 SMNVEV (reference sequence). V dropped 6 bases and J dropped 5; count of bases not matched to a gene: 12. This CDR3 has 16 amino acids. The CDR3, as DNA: TGTGCCAGCAGCTCCCCAGGCACTAGCGGAAACAATGAGCAGTTCTTC. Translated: CASSSPGTSGNNEQFF.

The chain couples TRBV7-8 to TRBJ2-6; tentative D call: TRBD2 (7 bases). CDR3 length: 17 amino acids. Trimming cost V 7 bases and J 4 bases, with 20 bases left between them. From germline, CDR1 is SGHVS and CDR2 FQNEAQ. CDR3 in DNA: TGTGCCAGCACCCCCCTAGGGGGGGCTGTGGGGGCCAACGTCCTGACTTTC. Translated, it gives CASTPLGGAVGANVLTF. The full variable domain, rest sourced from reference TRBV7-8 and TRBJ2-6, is GAGVSQSPRYKVAKRGQDVALRCDPISGHVSLFWYQQALGQGPEFLTYFQNEAQLDKSGLPSDRFFAERPEGSVSTLKIQRTQQEDSAVYLCASTPLGGAVGANVLTFGAGSRLTVL.

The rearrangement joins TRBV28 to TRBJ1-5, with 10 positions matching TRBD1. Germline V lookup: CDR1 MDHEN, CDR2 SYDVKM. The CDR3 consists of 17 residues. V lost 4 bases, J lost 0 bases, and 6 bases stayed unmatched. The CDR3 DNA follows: TGTGCCAGCAGTTCGCCGGGACAGGGGTTTAGCAATCAGCCCCAGCATTTT. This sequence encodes CASSSPGQGFSNQPQHF.

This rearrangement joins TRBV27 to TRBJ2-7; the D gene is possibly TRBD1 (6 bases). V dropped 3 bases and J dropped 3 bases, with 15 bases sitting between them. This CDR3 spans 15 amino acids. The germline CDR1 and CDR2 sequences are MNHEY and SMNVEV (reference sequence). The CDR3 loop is CASSFSSTGNYEQYF. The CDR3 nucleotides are TGTGCCAGCAGTTTTTCATCAACAGGGAACTACGAGCAGTACTTC.

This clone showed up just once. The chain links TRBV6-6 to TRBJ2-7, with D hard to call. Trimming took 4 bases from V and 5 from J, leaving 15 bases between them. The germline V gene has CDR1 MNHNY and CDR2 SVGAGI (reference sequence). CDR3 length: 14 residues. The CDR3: CASSLGPAAHEQYF. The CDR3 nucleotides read TGTGCCAGCAGTTTAGGTCCGGCGGCTCACGAGCAGTACTTC.

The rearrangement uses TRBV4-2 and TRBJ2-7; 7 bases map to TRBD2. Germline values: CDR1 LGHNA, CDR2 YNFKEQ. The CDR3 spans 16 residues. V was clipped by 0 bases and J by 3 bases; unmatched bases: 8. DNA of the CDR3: TGTGCCAGCAGCCAAGATCCGGGAGGCACCTTCTACGAGCAGTACTTC. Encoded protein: CASSQDPGGTFYEQYF.

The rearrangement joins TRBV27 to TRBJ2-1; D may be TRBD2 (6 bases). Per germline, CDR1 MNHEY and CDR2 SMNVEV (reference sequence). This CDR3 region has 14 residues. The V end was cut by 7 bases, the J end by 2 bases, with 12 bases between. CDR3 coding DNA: TGTGCCAGCACCGGTAGCGGAACCTACAATGAGCAGTTCTTC. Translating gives CASTGSGTYNEQFF.